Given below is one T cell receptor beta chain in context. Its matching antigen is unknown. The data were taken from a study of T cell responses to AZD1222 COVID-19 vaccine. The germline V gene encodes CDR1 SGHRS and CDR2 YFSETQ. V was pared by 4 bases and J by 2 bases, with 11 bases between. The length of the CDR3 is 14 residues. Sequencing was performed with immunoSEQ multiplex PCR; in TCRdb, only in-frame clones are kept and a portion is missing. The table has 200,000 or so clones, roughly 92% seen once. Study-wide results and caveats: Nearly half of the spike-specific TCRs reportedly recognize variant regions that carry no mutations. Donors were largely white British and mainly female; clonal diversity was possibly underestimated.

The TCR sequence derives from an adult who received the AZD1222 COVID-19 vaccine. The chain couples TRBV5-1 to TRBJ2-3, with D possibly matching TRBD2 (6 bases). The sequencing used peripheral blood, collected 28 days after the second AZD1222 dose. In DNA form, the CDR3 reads TGCGCCAGCAGCCCCGGGGAGGTCACAGATACGCAGTATTTT. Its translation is CASSPGEVTDTQYF.